This note documents a single T cell receptor beta chain sequence. No antigen is known for it. Trimming stripped 1 base from V and 3 bases from J, with 12 bases between. Germline CDR1 reads GTSNPN; CDR2 reads SVGIG (reference sequence). This CDR3 spans 14 amino acids. The sample belongs to a study of T cells in Graves' hyperthyroidism and ophthalmopathy. Overall study: Sampling of peripheral blood happened at initial diagnosis, prior to any treatment.

In the ophthalmopathy cohort, Clinical Activity Score was at least 3, NOSPECS grade at least 4, and duration under 3 months. RNA transcripts yielded amplified TCR beta CDR3 regions. The TCR CDR3 was amplified in a first-round RT-PCR using the HTBI primer set. TCRdb reprocessed the multiplex PCR reads with MiXCR, giving one entry per CDR3 protein. The data contain approximately 530,000 distinct CDR3 sequences, around 20% of them singletons. General study points: Most expanded thyroid clonotypes above 0.001 also appeared in blood.

The sequenced sample was blood. The sequence was collected from a middle-aged man with Graves' ophthalmopathy. This chain joins TRBV30 and TRBJ1-2; D remains ambiguous. The CDR3 is CAWSGEENYYGYTF. The DNA of the CDR3 is TGTGCCTGGAGTGGGGAAGAGAACTACTATGGCTACACCTTC.